These T cell receptor beta chains were read from a single sample in a study of cytomegalovirus exposure and HLA in healthy donors. This table comes from immunoSEQ multiplex PCR, and its TCRdb copy is limited to in-frame clones, with some not included. Among 100,000 to 150,000 clones listed, more than 70% were seen once. Sequencing used PBMCs. Every receptor here comes from a man under 40 in good health and CMV-seronegative. Each CDR3 is given with its conserved first and last residue. A D gene is named only where the DNA matches it firmly. A clone size is listed for some rows: how often the clone was seen (once, few, many), or a class if it is expanded.

NA,few,TRBV7-3,TRBJ2-3,14,TGTGCCAGCAGCTTAACTCAGTCCACAGATACGCAGTATTTT,CASSLTQSTDTQYF
TRBD1,NA,TRBV7-9,TRBJ1-6,17,TGTGCCAGCAGCCTGTACGGGACAGGGGGAGATAATTCACCCCTCCACTTT,CASSLYGTGGDNSPLHF
NA,NA,TRBV18,TRBJ1-2,14,TGTGCCAGCTCACCAGGGCAGAGACGCCAGGGCTACACCTTC,CASSPGQRRQGYTF
NA,few,TRBV5-6,TRBJ1-2,14,TGTGCCAGCAGCTTGTATCAGATAACCTATGGCTACACCTTC,CASSLYQITYGYTF
NA,NA,TRBV28,TRBJ1-2,18,TGTGCCAGCAGTTTATCTCTCCTGAGGGGGGGACGTAACTATGGCTACACCTTC,CASSLSLLRGGRNYGYTF
TRBD1,NA,TRBV11-2,TRBJ1-1,16,TGTGCCAGCAGCTTAGGGGCAGGGGGCCGGAGCACTGAAGCTTTCTTT,CASSLGAGGRSTEAFF
NA,NA,TRBV28,TRBJ1-1,12,TGTGCCAGCTATCAGGTGAACACTGAAGCTTTCTTT,CASYQVNTEAFF
TRBD1,few,TRBV9,TRBJ1-4,15,TGTGCCAGCAGCGTGGGACAGGGGGGTGGTGAAAAACTGTTTTTT,CASSVGQGGGEKLFF
TRBD2,few,TRBV2,TRBJ2-5,14,TGTGCCAGCAGACTAGCGGGGGCGCGGGAGACCCAGTACTTC,CASRLAGARETQYF
NA,NA,TRBV4-2,TRBJ2-3,16,TGTGCCAGCAGCCAAGTGGCTAACCCGGAGACAGATACGCAGTATTTT,CASSQVANPETDTQYF
TRBD1,NA,TRBV28,TRBJ2-2,15,TGTGCCAGCTGCAGCTTCAGGGGGACCACCGGGGAGCTGTTTTTT,CASCSFRGTTGELFF
NA,few,TRBV9,TRBJ2-3,15,TGTGCCAGCAGCGGAGGAGTTCCTCTCACAGATACGCAGTATTTT,CASSGGVPLTDTQYF
TRBD2,NA,TRBV10-3,TRBJ2-7,14,TGTGCCATCAGTGAGAATAGCGGGGCGTACGAGCAGTACTTC,CAISENSGAYEQYF
TRBD1,NA,TRBV5-1,TRBJ2-3,16,TGCGCCAGCAGCTTAGGCAACAGGGGGGCGGGAGATACGCAGTATTTT,CASSLGNRGAGDTQYF
NA,few,TRBV7-9,TRBJ2-7,12,TGTGCCAGCAGCCAGGTGGGGGGGGCGCAGTACTTC,CASSQVGGAQYF
TRBD2,NA,TRBV10-3,TRBJ2-1,12,TGTGCCAGCCACACGGGGGGGAATGAGCAGTTCTTC,CASHTGGNEQFF
TRBD1,NA,TRBV25-1,TRBJ1-4,13,TGTGCCAGCGGAGGACAGGGGGAGGAAAAACTGTTTTTT,CASGGQGEEKLFF
NA,few,TRBV19,TRBJ2-7,13,TGTGCCAGTAGCGAGACTTTGGTAGTCGAGCAGTACTTC,CASSETLVVEQYF
TRBD2,NA,TRBV5-1,TRBJ2-2,15,TGCGCCAGCACTGCCGGGCGGGGGGTCGGCGGGGAGCTGTTTTTT,CASTAGRGVGGELFF
TRBD1,NA,TRBV7-8,TRBJ2-7,13,TGTGCCAGCAGCCAGGACAGGTCCTACGAGCAGTACTTC,CASSQDRSYEQYF
NA,once,TRBV4-2,TRBJ2-5,15,TGTGCCAGCAGCCAGGGCGGGGGCCCTCCGGAGACCCAGTACTTC,CASSQGGGPPETQYF
NA,once,TRBV4-2,TRBJ2-1,15,TGTGCCAGCAGCCAAGATAGCAGAGTCGTCAATGAGCAGTTCTTC,CASSQDSRVVNEQFF
NA,few,TRBV14,TRBJ1-4,16,TGTGCCAGCAGCCAAGCGGTCGGGAAATCATATGAAAAACTGTTTTTT,CASSQAVGKSYEKLFF
NA,NA,TRBV19,TRBJ1-1,13,TGTGCCAGTCGGAGGACAGACTACACTGAAGCTTTCTTT,CASRRTDYTEAFF
NA,NA,TRBV5-6,TRBJ1-5,14,TGTGCCAGCAGCTTGGACAGGGGCAATCAGCCCCAGCATTTT,CASSLDRGNQPQHF
NA,NA,TRBV7-8,TRBJ2-7,14,TGTGCCAGCAGCACCCGACAGGACGCCTACGAGCAGTACTTC,CASSTRQDAYEQYF
NA,NA,TRBV5-8,TRBJ2-3,16,TGTGCTTCCGCCCGGGCGGGGATTACTAGCACAGATACGCAGTATTTT,CASARAGITSTDTQYF
NA,NA,TRBV5-1,TRBJ2-1,14,TGCGCCAGCAGCTTGGTCGGAGGGATCCATGAGCAGTTCTTC,CASSLVGGIHEQFF
NA,NA,TRBV30,TRBJ2-2,13,TGTGCCTGGAGCGGCACGGGGGCCGGGGAGCTGTTTTTT,CAWSGTGAGELFF
NA,NA,TRBV19,TRBJ1-2,15,TGTGCCAGTAGTCCTAGAGCGGGACCCTCCTATGGCTACACCTTC,CASSPRAGPSYGYTF
NA,NA,TRBV5-1,TRBJ1-4,14,TGCGCCAGCGGCCCAGGGACACCTGATGAAAAACTGTTTTTT,CASGPGTPDEKLFF
NA,few,TRBV27,TRBJ2-7,12,TGTGCCAGCAGTACTATCGGCGACGAGCAGTACTTC,CASSTIGDEQYF
NA,NA,TRBV4-3,TRBJ2-1,16,TGCGCCAGCGCACGGGACACCAGAGAGACATACAATGAGCAGTTCTTC,CASARDTRETYNEQFF
NA,NA,TRBV4-3,TRBJ1-6,15,TGCGCCAGCAGCCAAGAGGGGGCTGATAATTCACCCCTCCACTTT,CASSQEGADNSPLHF
TRBD1,NA,TRBV6-1,TRBJ2-2,14,TGTGTCAGCAGGACGACAGGGGTGGCCGGGGAGCTGTTTTTT,CVSRTTGVAGELFF
TRBD2,NA,TRBV6-1,TRBJ2-7,14,TGTGCCAGCAGTTTAACGGGACTAGCGGGCGGGCAGTACTTC,CASSLTGLAGGQYF
TRBD1,NA,TRBV6-5,TRBJ1-1,13,TGTGCCAGCACTCAGGGGGGATGGACTGAAGCTTTCTTT,CASTQGGWTEAFF
NA,NA,TRBV27,TRBJ2-1,16,TGTGCCAGCGACGATGGGCAGTCGATAAAGTACAATGAGCAGTTCTTC,CASDDGQSIKYNEQFF
TRBD1,NA,TRBV11-2,TRBJ1-6,16,TGTGCCAGCAGCGACAGGGGGAGCTCCTATAATTCACCCCTCCACTTT,CASSDRGSSYNSPLHF
NA,once,TRBV30,TRBJ1-1,14,TGTGCCTGGAGTGTACGACAGCTGAACACTGAAGCTTTCTTT,CAWSVRQLNTEAFF
TRBD2,NA,TRBV7-2,TRBJ2-3,14,TGTGCCAGCAGCCCCGGGGGGGGCCGAGATACGCAGTATTTT,CASSPGGGRDTQYF
NA,NA,TRBV6-1,TRBJ2-5,12,TGTGCCAGCTCAGACAGACAAGAGACCCAGTACTTC,CASSDRQETQYF
NA,NA,TRBV27,TRBJ1-6,17,TGTGCCAGCAGTCTTTTGAGAACAGGGAACGGGAATTCACCCCTCCACTTT,CASSLLRTGNGNSPLHF
NA,NA,TRBV5-4,TRBJ1-2,15,TGTGCCAGCAGCCCCGCCTTGGGGAGGGGGAATGGCTACACCTTC,CASSPALGRGNGYTF
NA,NA,TRBV14,TRBJ1-1,14,TGTGCCAGCAGCCAAGTAGCGATGAACACTGAAGCTTTCTTT,CASSQVAMNTEAFF
TRBD1,NA,TRBV7-7,TRBJ2-3,15,TGTGCTAGCAGCTCCGGGACAGGGGCAGGAGATACGCAGTATTTT,CASSSGTGAGDTQYF
NA,NA,TRBV5-1,TRBJ2-5,14,TGCGCCAGCAGCGGTTCAAGAGTACAAGAGACCCAGTACTTC,CASSGSRVQETQYF
TRBD1,NA,TRBV2,TRBJ1-6,17,TGTGCCAGCAGTGAGAGACAGGGGGCAAGCGATAATTCACCCCTCCACTTT,CASSERQGASDNSPLHF
TRBD1,once,TRBV4-1,TRBJ2-2,17,TGCGCCAGCAGCCAGACTCCGGGACAGGGGATTACCGGGGAGCTGTTTTTT,CASSQTPGQGITGELFF
TRBD2,once,TRBV9,TRBJ2-7,14,TGTGCCAGCAGCCCCGGGGGGATCTCCTACGAGCAGTACTTC,CASSPGGISYEQYF
NA,NA,TRBV7-4,TRBJ2-7,16,TGTGCCAGCTTACCCCGTTGCGGGGCCCCATCCTACGAGCAGTACTTC,CASLPRCGAPSYEQYF
NA,NA,TRBV4-1,TRBJ1-1,14,TGCGCCAGCAGCTTTCGACAGATGAACACTGAAGCTTTCTTT,CASSFRQMNTEAFF
NA,NA,TRBV5-5,TRBJ2-7,15,TGTGCCAGCAGCTTGGGGCAGGGTAGATCCTACGAGCAGTACTTC,CASSLGQGRSYEQYF
TRBD2,NA,TRBV9,TRBJ2-1,16,TGTGCCAGCAGCATAGGGACTAGCCCAAGCTACAATGAGCAGTTCTTC,CASSIGTSPSYNEQFF
TRBD2,NA,TRBV5-4,TRBJ2-3,16,TGTGCCAGCAGCAGGGGACTAGCGGGGAGCACAGATACGCAGTATTTT,CASSRGLAGSTDTQYF
TRBD1,NA,TRBV19,TRBJ1-2,13,TGTGCCAGTAGCGGGACAGGGAAGGATGGCTACACCTTC,CASSGTGKDGYTF
TRBD1,NA,TRBV19,TRBJ1-5,16,TGTGCCAGTAGTTCCACAGGGGTTGGAGGCAATCAGCCCCAGCATTTT,CASSSTGVGGNQPQHF
TRBD2,NA,TRBV2,TRBJ2-1,15,TGTGCCAGCAGGCTAACTAGCGGGGGCGACAATGAGCAGTTCTTC,CASRLTSGGDNEQFF